A single sample is the source of the 27 T cell receptor beta chains below, sequenced in a study of CD8 T cells in Susac syndrome. When the RNA was reverse transcribed, random hexamers were used with an input of about 0.5 to 1 ug. Each CDR3 protein is one row after TCRdb ran MiXCR on the immunoSEQ multiplex PCR reads. The sample shows nearly 200,000 distinct CDR3 sequences, 90% to 95% of them seen only once. Sequencing was performed on CD4+ T cells from PBMCs. These receptors were obtained from a human donor with multiple sclerosis.

The J gene is TRBJ2-5, the V gene TRBV5-1; D is unclear. Trimming stripped 1 base from V and 5 bases from J, with 12 bases between. Germline V gene sequence: CDR1 SGHRS, CDR2 YFSETQ. The CDR3 is made up of 14 amino acids. The CDR3 DNA reads as TGCGCCAGCAGCTTGCAACCCAGCCAGGAGACCCAGTACTTC. Protein product: CASSLQPSQETQYF.

This chain uses TRBV18 with TRBJ1-2; 8 bases are shared with TRBD1. Germline CDR1 reads KGHSH; CDR2 reads LQKENI. The J segment lost 6 bases and the V segment lost 5 bases, leaving 11 bases of the junction unmatched. CDR3 length: 15 amino acids. The CDR3 nucleotides are TGTGCCAGCTCAACAGGACAGGGAAGAAACGATGGCTACACCTTC. Translating it yields CASSTGQGRNDGYTF.

This rearrangement joins TRBV27 to TRBJ2-7, with TRBD2 matching 12 bases. CDR3 size: 15 residues. Trimming took 4 bases from V and 5 from J; bases not matched to a gene: 6. Germline-derived CDR1 and CDR2 are MNHEY and SMNVEV (reference sequence). CDR3 amino acids: CASSSTSGGKNEQYF. DNA of the CDR3: TGTGCCAGCAGTTCCACTAGCGGGGGGAAGAACGAGCAGTACTTC.

The count of this clonotype is one. V gene TRBV19 combines with J gene TRBJ2-1, with D perhaps TRBD1 (6 bases). The CDR3 contains 15 residues. Trimming left V 8 bases short and J 7 bases short, with 21 bases between. Germline-derived CDR1 and CDR2 are LNHDA and SQIVND (reference sequence). The CDR3 nucleotides read TGTGCCAGTCGGCCTTCCGGGACATTTTTGAATGAGCAGTTCTTC. Translating it yields CASRPSGTFLNEQFF.

The CDR3 nucleotides are TGTGCCAGCTCAGTAACCGGGACAACCGAGCAGTTCTTC. This gives the protein CASSVTGTTEQFF. This chain links TRBV18 with TRBJ2-1, with D tentatively TRBD1 (6 bases). V dropped 5 bases and J dropped 10 bases, with 15 bases sitting between them. From germline, CDR1 is KGHSH and CDR2 LQKENI. This CDR3 spans 13 amino acids. The full variable domain, completed using reference TRBV18 and TRBJ2-1, is NAGVMQNPRHLVRRRGQEARLRCSPMKGHSHVYWYRQLPEEGLKFMVYLQKENIIDESGMPKERFSAEFPKEGPSILRIQQVVRGDSAAYFCASSVTGTTEQFFGPGTRLTVL.

The chain couples TRBV29-1 to TRBJ2-3, with 10 bases fitting TRBD2. Germline CDR1 is SQVTM and CDR2 is ANQGSEA. This CDR3 is 15 amino acids long. J gave up 1 base and V 6 bases, and 7 bases lay outside the gene matches. The CDR3 region is CSVVILAGGTDTQYF. The CDR3 region has the DNA TGCAGCGTGGTAATTCTAGCGGGGGGCACAGATACGCAGTATTTT.

The J gene is TRBJ1-2, the V gene TRBV20-1, with D uncertain. In germline, CDR1 is DFQATT, CDR2 SNEGSKA (reference sequence). The CDR3 sequence is 12 residues long. V was shortened by 3 bases and J by 10 bases, with 15 bases between the two germline ends. CDR3 residues: CSASPRSGYYTF. CDR3 coding DNA: TGCAGTGCTAGCCCCCGTTCTGGTTACTACACCTTC.

The genes are TRBV5-1 and TRBJ1-1; tentative D call: TRBD1 (5 bases). The CDR3 has 14 residues. Trimming removed 6 bases at V and 1 base at J, with 13 bases between. In germline, CDR1 is SGHRS, CDR2 YFSETQ. The CDR3 sequence: CASTRDSSNTEAFF. DNA of the CDR3: TGCGCCAGCACCCGGGACTCTTCGAACACTGAAGCTTTCTTT.

This chain links TRBV29-1 with TRBJ1-1, with a possible D match to TRBD1 (5 bases). CDR1 is SQVTM, CDR2 ANQGSEA, per germline. This CDR3 spans 15 amino acids. V dropped 0 bases and J dropped 11 bases, with 22 bases sitting between them. DNA for the CDR3: TGCAGCGTTGAAGATCTGCAGGGTAATGTCGTTAGGGCTTTCTTT. Its protein product is CSVEDLQGNVVRAFF.

This clonotype was observed once. V usage is TRBV29-1 and J usage is TRBJ1-2; D call uncertain. Trimming took off 2 bases at V and 4 bases at J, with 8 bases between the two ends. Germline values: CDR1 SQVTM, CDR2 ANQGSEA. The CDR3 contains 12 residues. CDR3 bases: TGCAGCGTTGAAAGAAGTTTCTATGGCTACACCTTC. Residues: CSVERSFYGYTF.

V gene TRBV13 combines with J gene TRBJ2-7; TRBD2 aligns across 10 bases. There are 15 residues in the CDR3. V dropped 5 bases and J dropped 3; count of bases not matched to a gene: 7. Germline values: CDR1 PRHDT, CDR2 FYEKMQ (reference sequence). The CDR3 sequence is CASSLLAGANYEQYF. As DNA, the CDR3 is TGTGCCAGCAGCCTCCTAGCGGGGGCCAACTACGAGCAGTACTTC.

The chain carries TRBV10-3 and TRBJ2-3; a weak D match, TRBD2 (5 bases). The CDR3 is made up of 16 amino acids. Trimming shortened V by 4 bases and J by 0 bases, and 14 bases separated the two germline ends. The germline gives CDR1 ENHRY, CDR2 SYGVKD. CDR3 coding DNA: TGTGCCATCAGTGCGGCCGGGGAAGTTAGCACAGATACGCAGTATTTT. This encodes CAISAAGEVSTDTQYF.

This clonotype was counted a single time. This chain connects TRBV20-1 to TRBJ2-7, with D perhaps TRBD2 (5 bases). Trimming shortened V by 3 bases and J by 3 bases, and 15 bases separated the two germline ends. The CDR3 runs 14 residues. Germline-derived CDR1 and CDR2 are DFQATT and SNEGSKA (reference sequence). CDR3 region: CSASMAGPYYEQYF. In DNA form, the CDR3 reads TGCAGTGCTAGTATGGCGGGCCCCTACTACGAGCAGTACTTC.

The sample holds a few counts of this clonotype. The rearrangement links TRBV18 to TRBJ2-3, with D maybe TRBD2 (5 bases). V was clipped by 4 bases and J by 0 bases, with 8 bases between them. The CDR3 loop spans 14 amino acids. Germline V gene data show CDR1 as KGHSH and CDR2 as LQKENI. The chain's CDR3 is CASSRSGSTDTQYF. For the CDR3, the DNA is TGTGCCAGCTCACGAAGCGGAAGCACAGATACGCAGTATTTT.

The chain's CDR3 is CASSPRSGGYTF. The CDR3 nucleotides are TGTGCCAGCTCACCACGGAGCGGCGGCTACACCTTC. The chain carries TRBV18 and TRBJ1-2; no reliable D call. The V gene's germline CDR1 is KGHSH and CDR2 LQKENI. The length of the CDR3 is 12 residues. With 1 base removed from V and 8 bases from J, the gap between germline ends came to 8 bases.

The chain joins TRBV2 to TRBJ2-6, with D perhaps given as TRBD1 or TRBD2 (7 bases each). With 6 bases removed from V and 2 bases from J, the gap between germline ends came to 14 bases. Germline lookup yields CDR1 SNHLY and CDR2 FYNNEI. The CDR3 is 16 residues long. The CDR3 is CASSVQGRAGANVLTF. The DNA for the CDR3 is TGTGCCAGCAGCGTACAGGGGAGGGCTGGGGCCAACGTCCTGACTTTC.

This sequence joins TRBV5-4 and TRBJ1-1; D is uncertain. The CDR3 runs to 13 residues. V was cut by 4 bases and J by 12 bases, with 19 bases left in between. CDR1 is SGHNT, CDR2 YYREEE, per germline (reference sequence). The CDR3 DNA is TGTGCCAGCAGCCGAGGAGGAAATGAAGATCCTTTCTTT. It is translated as CASSRGGNEDPFF.

The gene calls are TRBV21-1 and TRBJ2-7. TRBV21-1 is an annotated pseudogene. CDR3 length: 16 residues. The CDR3 DNA reads as TGTGCCAGCAGCAAAGAAAGAAGCCAAGGTATCTACGAGCAGTACTTC. Its protein is CASSKERSQGIYEQYF.

CDR3 bases: TGCAGCGTTAGAAGGGGCAGCCCGGGGACCACCATATATTTT. Translating gives CSVRRGSPGTTIYF. This chain links TRBV29-1 with TRBJ1-3, with a possible D match to TRBD1 (5 bases). Germline V gene sequence: CDR1 SQVTM, CDR2 ANQGSEA. The CDR3 is 14 residues long. V lost 5 bases and J lost 9, with 20 bases in between.

The genes are TRBV2 and TRBJ1-2; D may be TRBD1 (5 bases). V lost 7 bases and J 9 bases, leaving 18 bases between the germline ends. In germline, CDR1 is SNHLY, CDR2 FYNNEI. The CDR3 runs to 13 residues. The CDR3 here is CASKGWGPGSYTF. CDR3 coding DNA: TGTGCCAGCAAAGGGTGGGGCCCCGGAAGCTACACCTTC.

This sequence joins TRBV6-1 and TRBJ2-7; 13 bases fit TRBD2. CDR1 is MNHNS and CDR2 is SASEGT in the germline V gene. Trimming took 3 bases from V and 4 from J; bases not matched to a gene: 9. The CDR3 consists of 17 residues. The CDR3 spells CASSEGAGLAGVYEQYF. CDR3 sequence (DNA): TGTGCCAGCAGTGAGGGGGCAGGACTAGCGGGAGTTTACGAGCAGTACTTC.

The chain recombines TRBV27 with TRBJ1-5; TRBD1 matches 9 bases. J gave up 6 bases and V 5 bases, and 5 bases lay outside the gene matches. CDR1 is MNHEY, CDR2 SMNVEV, per germline (reference sequence). The CDR3 covers 14 residues. The CDR3 is CASSVQGAGQPQHF. The CDR3 region has the DNA TGTGCCAGCAGTGTACAGGGGGCCGGTCAGCCCCAGCATTTT.

The V call is TRBV20-1, the J call TRBJ1-2; perhaps TRBD1 as D (5 bases). The V gene's germline CDR1 is DFQATT and CDR2 SNEGSKA (reference sequence). The CDR3 covers 15 residues. Trimming removed 6 bases at V and 4 bases at J, with 21 bases between. CDR3 loop: CSARVGQGRGYGYTF. Here the CDR3 DNA reads TGCAGTGCGAGGGTGGGGCAGGGACGCGGCTATGGCTACACCTTC.

V is TRBV7-2 and J is TRBJ2-1, with 7 bases fitting TRBD2. Per germline, CDR1 SGHTA and CDR2 FQGNSA. The CDR3 consists of 14 residues. V dropped 6 bases and J dropped 5; count of bases not matched to a gene: 7. The CDR3 nucleotides are TGTGCCAGCAGTTACGGGGGGTCGAACAATGAGCAGTTCTTC. Protein: CASSYGGSNNEQFF.

This rearrangement joins TRBV12-5 to TRBJ1-2; maybe TRBD1 (6 bases). This CDR3 is 11 amino acids long. Per the germline V gene, CDR1 is LGHNT and CDR2 is FRNRAP. Deletions cut 5 bases from V and 10 bases from J, with 11 bases between. The CDR3 nucleotides read TGTGCTAGTGGTACGAGGACAGCCTACACCTTC. This translates into CASGTRTAYTF. Based on the CDR3 plus reference TRBV12-5 and TRBJ1-2, the full variable domain is DARVTQTPRHKVTEMGQEVTMRCQPILGHNTVFWYRQTMMQGLELLAYFRNRAPLDDSGMPKDRFSAEMPDATLATLKIQPSEPRDSAVYFCASGTRTAYTFGSGTRLTVV.

The chain has TRBV7-2 and TRBJ2-7; a possible D gene is TRBD2 (6 bases). The CDR3 is 13 amino acids. Between the trimmed V and J ends, which lost 5 bases and 8 bases, there was a span of 16 bases. Germline V gene data show CDR1 as SGHTA and CDR2 as FQGNSA. CDR3: CASSDGPGDKQYF. The CDR3 coding sequence is TGTGCCAGCAGCGACGGACCGGGAGACAAGCAGTACTTC.

V usage is TRBV20-1 and J usage is TRBJ2-7; no definite D call. Germline CDR1 is DFQATT and CDR2 is SNEGSKA (reference sequence). CDR3 length: 11 amino acids. V lost 1 base to trimming and J lost 5 bases, with 6 bases between them. The CDR3 loop reads CSARVRNEQYF. The DNA of the CDR3 is TGCAGTGCTAGAGTCCGGAACGAGCAGTACTTC.